This is a list of T cell receptor beta chains from one sample in a study of blood T cell repertoires in COVID-19. Profiled with immunoSEQ multiplex PCR; TCRdb holds only in-frame clones, not every one. Here the sample spans some 200,000 clones, about 84% being singletons. The source material was peripheral blood. The origin of the receptors is a human donor in a cohort sampled during active COVID-19. Both conserved end residues are part of each CDR3. A D gene is named only where the DNA matches it firmly. Clone size, where shown, is once, few, many, or a class for clones that have expanded.

>TRBJ2-7|NA|TRBV5-8|once
TGTGCCAGCAGCTTTACGGGGAACTACGAGCAGTACTTC
CASSFTGNYEQYF
>TRBJ2-5|NA|TRBV11-3|NA
TGTGCCAGCAGCTTAAGGGGAGGGACCCAGTACTTC
CASSLRGGTQYF
>TRBJ2-2|TRBD2|TRBV7-6|NA
TGTGCCAGCAGCTTAGTCGGGGCCGGCGGGAGTTTAGACGGGGAGCTGTTTTTT
CASSLVGAGGSLDGELFF
>TRBJ1-1|NA|TRBV5-5|NA
TGTGCCAGCAGCTTGGGGGGGCCCACTGAAGCTTTCTTT
CASSLGGPTEAFF
>TRBJ2-2|TRBD1|TRBV5-4|once
TGTGCCAGCAGCTTGGCCGGGACAGACACCGGGGAGCTGTTTTTT
CASSLAGTDTGELFF
>TRBJ2-1|TRBD2|TRBV12-5|NA
TGTGCTAGTGGTTTTAGCGGGTCGGAACGGAATGAGCAGTTCTTC
CASGFSGSERNEQFF
>TRBJ1-1|TRBD1|TRBV10-3|NA
TGTGCCATCAGGGAGACAGGGGGCACTGAAGCTTTCTTT
CAIRETGGTEAFF
>TRBJ2-1|TRBD2|TRBV11-2|NA
TGTGCCAGCAGCTTGTACGGGACTAGCGGGTACAATGAGCAGTTCTTC
CASSLYGTSGYNEQFF
>TRBJ2-7|TRBD2|TRBV10-1|NA
TGCGCCAGCATTACTAGCGGTACCTACGAGCAGTACTTC
CASITSGTYEQYF
>TRBJ1-5|NA|TRBV6-5|few
TGTGCCAGCAGTTATCCGGCCCAGGAGGGGACCCAGCATTTT
CASSYPAQEGTQHF
>TRBJ2-5|NA|TRBV18|NA
TGTGCCAGCTATGGGCAGAACCAAGAGACCCAGTACTTC
CASYGQNQETQYF
>TRBJ2-1|NA|TRBV5-1|NA
TGCGCCAGCACCCCGGGACTGCTGTACAATGAGCAGTTCTTC
CASTPGLLYNEQFF
>TRBJ2-7|TRBD1|TRBV6-5|NA
TGTGCCAGCAGCTACCAGGACAGGACCTCCTACGAGCAGTACTTC
CASSYQDRTSYEQYF
>TRBJ2-7|TRBD1|TRBV5-6|NA
TGTGCCAGCAGCCCGGGACAGGGTAGGGAGCAGTACTTC
CASSPGQGREQYF
>TRBJ2-1|TRBD2|TRBV27|NA
TGTGCCAGCAGTCGGACTAGCGGGAGTGGTGAGCAGTTCTTC
CASSRTSGSGEQFF
>TRBJ1-5|NA|TRBV3-1/TRBV3-2|once
TGTGCCAGCAGCCCTCGCGGGAGAGGGATTGGGCCACAGCCCCAGCATTTT
CASSPRGRGIGPQPQHF
>TRBJ2-2|TRBD2|TRBV24-1|NA
TGTGCCACCAGTAACCGAGGGACGAGCGGGATAAGGGGCCGGGAGCTGTTTTTT
CATSNRGTSGIRGRELFF
>TRBJ1-2|NA|TRBV6-6|NA
TGTGCCAGCAGTTACAAGGTGGAGGGTTACTATGGCTACACCTTC
CASSYKVEGYYGYTF
>TRBJ2-1|TRBD2|TRBV11-2|NA
TGTGCCAGCAGCCCGGCCGGGACTAGCGGGGTGGGGCACTACAATGAGCAGTTCTTC
CASSPAGTSGVGHYNEQFF
>TRBJ1-5|NA|TRBV7-2|NA
TGTGCCAGCAGCTTAGGCGGGCCGAGCAATCAGCCCCAGCATTTT
CASSLGGPSNQPQHF
>TRBJ1-3|TRBD1|TRBV4-2|few
TGTGCCAGCAGCCGAGAGGGACAGGGATCTGGAAACACCATATATTTT
CASSREGQGSGNTIYF
>TRBJ2-2|TRBD1|TRBV7-3|NA
TGTGCCAGCAGTACCGGGACAGACCCCGGGGAGCTGTTTTTT
CASSTGTDPGELFF
>TRBJ1-6|TRBD1|TRBV4-2|few
TGTGCCAGCAGCCAGGGACAGGGAAATTCACCCCTCCACTTT
CASSQGQGNSPLHF
>TRBJ1-2|NA|TRBV19|NA
TGTGCCAGTAGTAGTGTCGGAGGGAAGGGCTACACCTTC
CASSSVGGKGYTF
>TRBJ1-2|NA|TRBV6-5|NA
TGTGCCAGCAGTTACGGTCCTTCGGGGGGCTACACCTTC
CASSYGPSGGYTF
>TRBJ2-2|TRBD2|TRBV3-1/TRBV3-2|NA
TGTGCCAGCAGCTCCCGGGGTAGCGGGGGAACCAGGACCGGGGAGCTGTTTTTT
CASSSRGSGGTRTGELFF
>TRBJ2-1|TRBD2|TRBV18|once
TGTGCCAGCTCACCCGGAGCGGGAGTATCGAATGAGCAGTTCTTC
CASSPGAGVSNEQFF
>TRBJ2-5|TRBD1|TRBV25-1|NA
TGTGCCAGCAGTGAAGGACCGGGCAGGGGGATAGAGACCCAGTACTTC
CASSEGPGRGIETQYF
>TRBJ2-7|TRBD2|TRBV27|NA
TGTGCCAGCAGTTTTCTAGCGGGGGCCCCCTCCTACGAGCAGTACTTC
CASSFLAGAPSYEQYF
>TRBJ1-2|TRBD1|TRBV28|NA
TGTGCCAGCAGTTTGAGAGGGGGACAGGGGACATATGGCTACACCTTC
CASSLRGGQGTYGYTF
>TRBJ1-1|NA|TRBV5-6|NA
TGTGCCAGCAGCAGCCTGGGGCAAGGTACTGAAGCTTTCTTT
CASSSLGQGTEAFF
>TRBJ2-2|NA|TRBV4-1|NA
TGCGCCAGCAGCCAAGTCAATCTAGTGGCCACCGGGGAGCTGTTTTTT
CASSQVNLVATGELFF
>TRBJ2-7|NA|TRBV6-5|NA
TGTGCCAGCAGTCCCCGGGGCAGCGGGCCGGCTCAGCAGTACTTC
CASSPRGSGPAQQYF
>TRBJ2-7|TRBD1|TRBV24-1|once
TGTGCCACCAGCCCAACAGGGGGATACGAGCAGTACTTC
CATSPTGGYEQYF
>TRBJ1-1|NA|TRBV6-5|NA
TGTGCCAGCAGCTCCCTTTATAACACTGAAGCTTTCTTT
CASSSLYNTEAFF